Listed below are T cell receptor beta chains from one sample, sequenced in a study of breast tumors, draining lymph nodes, adjacent tissues. TCRdb used MiXCR to reprocess the multiplex PCR reads, holding one entry per CDR3 protein. The sample records roughly 14,000 distinct CDR3 sequences, around 47% being singletons. Material for sequencing was tumor-adjacent breast tissue. All receptors derive from a female donor with breast cancer. Some clones in this sample may be carry-over from other donors' samples. The CDR3 runs from the conserved cysteine through the conserved F or W. Each record gives: J gene, V gene, D gene, CDR3 length, clone size, CDR3 DNA, CDR3 protein. A D gene is named only where the DNA matches it firmly. Rows give clone size only sometimes, using once, few, many, or a class for an expanded clone.

j_gene: TRBJ1-6
v_gene: TRBV14
d_gene: TRBD1
len: 15
abundance: NA
CDR3nt: TGTGCCAGCAGCCACGTGGGACAGGGTACGCTTCCCCTCCACTTT
CDR3aa: CASSHVGQGTLPLHF

j_gene: TRBJ2-3
v_gene: TRBV24-1
d_gene: TRBD2
len: 15
abundance: NA
CDR3nt: TGTGCCACCAGTGCGGATGGGCTAGCGGGGGATACGCAGTATTTT
CDR3aa: CATSADGLAGDTQYF

j_gene: TRBJ2-5
v_gene: TRBV11-2
d_gene: NA
len: 16
abundance: once
CDR3nt: TGTGCCAGCAGCTGGGTAAAGGGTGGGGGAGAAGAGACCCAGTACTTC
CDR3aa: CASSWVKGGGEETQYF

j_gene: TRBJ2-2
v_gene: TRBV2
d_gene: NA
len: 12
abundance: NA
CDR3nt: TGTGCCAGCAGTGATGGGTCCGGGGAGCTGTTTTTT
CDR3aa: CASSDGSGELFF

j_gene: TRBJ1-1
v_gene: TRBV27
d_gene: TRBD1
len: 15
abundance: few
CDR3nt: TGTGCCAGCAGTTCATCCGGGACAGGGGGCACTGAAGCTTTCTTT
CDR3aa: CASSSSGTGGTEAFF

j_gene: TRBJ2-7
v_gene: TRBV15
d_gene: TRBD1
len: 13
abundance: NA
CDR3nt: TGTGCCACCAGCAGGTCGACAGGGACCGAGCAGTACTTC
CDR3aa: CATSRSTGTEQYF

j_gene: TRBJ2-5
v_gene: TRBV12-3/TRBV12-4
d_gene: NA
len: 12
abundance: many
CDR3nt: TGTGCCAGCAGTTTGACTAGAGAGACCCAGTACTTC
CDR3aa: CASSLTRETQYF

j_gene: TRBJ2-2
v_gene: TRBV5-1
d_gene: TRBD2
len: 15
abundance: many
CDR3nt: TGCGCCAGCAGCTTGAGTCTAGCGGACACCGGGGAGCTGTTTTTT
CDR3aa: CASSLSLADTGELFF

j_gene: TRBJ1-5
v_gene: TRBV19
d_gene: NA
len: 14
abundance: NA
CDR3nt: TGTGCCAGTACCACGGGGGGATTCAATCAGCCCCAGCATTTT
CDR3aa: CASTTGGFNQPQHF

j_gene: TRBJ2-1
v_gene: TRBV7-3
d_gene: TRBD2
len: 15
abundance: many
CDR3nt: TGTGCCAGCAGCTCGTCTAGCGGGGGTTACAATGAGCAGTTCTTC
CDR3aa: CASSSSSGGYNEQFF

j_gene: TRBJ1-2
v_gene: TRBV29-1
d_gene: NA
len: 12
abundance: once
CDR3nt: TGCAGCGTTGGAGGGGACTTCTATGGCTACACCTTC
CDR3aa: CSVGGDFYGYTF

j_gene: TRBJ2-7
v_gene: TRBV20-1
d_gene: NA
len: 12
abundance: NA
CDR3nt: TGCAGTTACGGGCAGGGTGCCTACGAGCAGTACTTC
CDR3aa: CSYGQGAYEQYF

j_gene: TRBJ1-2
v_gene: TRBV6-6
d_gene: NA
len: 12
abundance: many
CDR3nt: TGTGCCATCCCTCCCGAGCCCCTTGGCTACACCTTC
CDR3aa: CAIPPEPLGYTF

j_gene: TRBJ2-3
v_gene: TRBV20-1
d_gene: NA
len: 12
abundance: NA
CDR3nt: TGCAGTGCTATTGACTCCACAGATACGCAGTATTTT
CDR3aa: CSAIDSTDTQYF

j_gene: TRBJ2-1
v_gene: TRBV20-1
d_gene: TRBD2
len: 12
abundance: few
CDR3nt: TGCAGTGCAGACCTAGCGGGGGAGCGGCAGTTCTTC
CDR3aa: CSADLAGERQFF

j_gene: TRBJ1-3
v_gene: TRBV9
d_gene: TRBD1
len: 14
abundance: NA
CDR3nt: TGTGCCAGCAGCTCAACAGGGGGCGGAAACACCATATATTTT
CDR3aa: CASSSTGGGNTIYF

j_gene: TRBJ1-2
v_gene: TRBV7-2
d_gene: NA
len: 17
abundance: NA
CDR3nt: TGTGCCAGCAGCCTCGATCCGACATACGGCGATGTCGATGGCTACACCTTC
CDR3aa: CASSLDPTYGDVDGYTF

j_gene: TRBJ2-3
v_gene: TRBV29-1
d_gene: TRBD1
len: 15
abundance: NA
CDR3nt: TGCGGCGCCGGGGCGGGACAGGGCCTAACAGATACGCAGTATTTT
CDR3aa: CGAGAGQGLTDTQYF

j_gene: TRBJ2-3
v_gene: TRBV9
d_gene: NA
len: 15
abundance: medium-sized
CDR3nt: TGTGCCAGCAGCGTAGGATCCCTTAGCACAGATACGCAGTATTTT
CDR3aa: CASSVGSLSTDTQYF

j_gene: TRBJ2-3
v_gene: TRBV5-5
d_gene: TRBD1
len: 15
abundance: once
CDR3nt: TGTGCCAGCAGCTGGGACAGGGGAGGATACAATGAGCAGTATTTT
CDR3aa: CASSWDRGGYNEQYF

j_gene: TRBJ2-7
v_gene: TRBV7-7
d_gene: NA
len: 15
abundance: many
CDR3nt: TGTGCTAGCAGCTTATATAATACAGGGTTTTACGAGCAGTACTTC
CDR3aa: CASSLYNTGFYEQYF

j_gene: TRBJ2-3
v_gene: TRBV7-3
d_gene: NA
len: 14
abundance: NA
CDR3nt: TGTGCCAGCAGCTTAGATTATGGCACAGATACGCAGTATTTT
CDR3aa: CASSLDYGTDTQYF

j_gene: TRBJ1-6
v_gene: TRBV7-3
d_gene: NA
len: 14
abundance: medium-sized
CDR3nt: TGTGCCAGCAGTAGGGGACGGTATAATTCACCCCTCCACTTT
CDR3aa: CASSRGRYNSPLHF

j_gene: TRBJ1-5
v_gene: TRBV7-9
d_gene: NA
len: 13
abundance: NA
CDR3nt: TGTGCCAGCAGCTTAGGAGGGGCTCAGCCCCAGCATTTT
CDR3aa: CASSLGGAQPQHF

j_gene: TRBJ1-6
v_gene: TRBV6-6
d_gene: NA
len: 16
abundance: NA
CDR3nt: TGTGCCAGCAGTTATGGGCAGGGAGGCTATAATTCACCCCTCCACTTT
CDR3aa: CASSYGQGGYNSPLHF

j_gene: TRBJ2-1
v_gene: TRBV7-2
d_gene: NA
len: 14
abundance: NA
CDR3nt: TGTGCCAGTAGCTTACAGGACGGACTAAATGGGCAGTTCTTC
CDR3aa: CASSLQDGLNGQFF

j_gene: TRBJ1-2
v_gene: TRBV19
d_gene: NA
len: 15
abundance: many
CDR3nt: TGTGCCAGTAGTATAGAGTACAGGGATCCCAGGGGCTACACCTTC
CDR3aa: CASSIEYRDPRGYTF

j_gene: TRBJ2-7
v_gene: TRBV5-4
d_gene: NA
len: 15
abundance: NA
CDR3nt: TGTGCCAGCAGCCTGAGCCGGGCGCGGACCGGGGAGCTGTACTTC
CDR3aa: CASSLSRARTGELYF

j_gene: TRBJ2-7
v_gene: TRBV18
d_gene: NA
len: 13
abundance: many
CDR3nt: TGTGCCAGCTCACCACTCGGCTCCTACGAGCAGTACTTC
CDR3aa: CASSPLGSYEQYF

j_gene: TRBJ2-1
v_gene: TRBV20-1
d_gene: NA
len: 15
abundance: many
CDR3nt: TGCAGTGCTCGAGGGGGGGACTACCGAGGCAATGAGCAGTTCTTC
CDR3aa: CSARGGDYRGNEQFF

j_gene: TRBJ1-2
v_gene: TRBV5-4
d_gene: NA
len: 16
abundance: many
CDR3nt: TGTGCCAGCAGCACCCCAGGGCAGGGGTTAAACTATGGCTACACCTTC
CDR3aa: CASSTPGQGLNYGYTF

j_gene: TRBJ2-7
v_gene: TRBV24-1
d_gene: NA
len: 16
abundance: medium-sized
CDR3nt: TGTGCCACCAGTGATTCTAATGACTACCCCTCCTACGAGCAGTACTTC
CDR3aa: CATSDSNDYPSYEQYF

j_gene: TRBJ2-4
v_gene: TRBV6-6
d_gene: NA
len: 14
abundance: NA
CDR3nt: TGTGCCAGCAGTCACGGCAGGGCAAGAAACATTCAGTACTTC
CDR3aa: CASSHGRARNIQYF

j_gene: TRBJ2-1
v_gene: TRBV30
d_gene: TRBD2
len: 14
abundance: many
CDR3nt: TGTGCCTGGAGGACTAGCGGGAGTCGGAATGAGCAGTTCTTC
CDR3aa: CAWRTSGSRNEQFF

j_gene: TRBJ2-7
v_gene: TRBV7-8
d_gene: NA
len: 14
abundance: NA
CDR3nt: TGTGCCAGCAGCTTAGGGGAGGGGGCGAGGGAGCAGTACTTC
CDR3aa: CASSLGEGAREQYF

j_gene: TRBJ2-3
v_gene: TRBV11-1
d_gene: TRBD2
len: 17
abundance: many
CDR3nt: TGTGCCAGCAGCTTAGATGGGGTAGCGGGAGACACAGATACGCAGTATTTT
CDR3aa: CASSLDGVAGDTDTQYF

j_gene: TRBJ2-1
v_gene: TRBV7-9
d_gene: TRBD2
len: 15
abundance: NA
CDR3nt: TGTGCCAGCAGCCCCCCGACTAGCGGGAGGAATGAGCAGTTCTTC
CDR3aa: CASSPPTSGRNEQFF

j_gene: TRBJ2-2
v_gene: TRBV5-5
d_gene: NA
len: 18
abundance: many
CDR3nt: TGTGCCAGCAGCTTACTGGCAGGGTTCGGTTATTACACCGGGGAGCTGTTTTTT
CDR3aa: CASSLLAGFGYYTGELFF

j_gene: TRBJ2-7
v_gene: TRBV5-1
d_gene: NA
len: 12
abundance: NA
CDR3nt: TGCGCCAGCAGCTATGGGGCGAGCGAGCAGTACTTC
CDR3aa: CASSYGASEQYF

j_gene: TRBJ2-7
v_gene: TRBV7-6
d_gene: NA
len: 11
abundance: NA
CDR3nt: TGTGCCAGCAGCCCAGGTCATGAGCAGTACTTC
CDR3aa: CASSPGHEQYF

j_gene: TRBJ1-2
v_gene: TRBV5-6
d_gene: NA
len: 15
abundance: NA
CDR3nt: TGTGCCAGCAGCTTGGATGGGGCTACTAACTATGGCTGCACCTTC
CDR3aa: CASSLDGATNYGCTF

j_gene: TRBJ2-7
v_gene: TRBV7-8
d_gene: TRBD2
len: 15
abundance: medium-sized
CDR3nt: TGTGCCAGCAGCTCCGGGACTAGCGGGGTTAGCGAGCAGTACTTC
CDR3aa: CASSSGTSGVSEQYF

j_gene: TRBJ2-7
v_gene: TRBV29-1
d_gene: NA
len: 12
abundance: many
CDR3nt: TGCAGCGTTGTTGGGGCGCGGGACGAGCAGTACTTC
CDR3aa: CSVVGARDEQYF

j_gene: TRBJ2-2
v_gene: TRBV6-2/TRBV6-3
d_gene: TRBD2
len: 15
abundance: many
CDR3nt: TGTGCCAGCAGCGCTAGCGGGGGGGCTCCCGGGGAGCTGTTTTTT
CDR3aa: CASSASGGAPGELFF

j_gene: TRBJ2-7
v_gene: TRBV7-9
d_gene: NA
len: 14
abundance: medium-sized
CDR3nt: TGTGCCAGCAGCGCAAACAGGGTCTCCCACGAGCAGTACTTC
CDR3aa: CASSANRVSHEQYF

j_gene: TRBJ1-6
v_gene: TRBV10-3
d_gene: TRBD1
len: 14
abundance: NA
CDR3nt: TGTGCCATTTCTGGACAGGAGATTAATTCACCCCTCCACTTT
CDR3aa: CAISGQEINSPLHF

j_gene: TRBJ1-1
v_gene: TRBV24-1
d_gene: NA
len: 14
abundance: many
CDR3nt: TGTGCCACCAGTGCCGGGACGGCGAACACTGAAGCTTTCTTT
CDR3aa: CATSAGTANTEAFF

j_gene: TRBJ1-5
v_gene: TRBV2
d_gene: NA
len: 15
abundance: NA
CDR3nt: TGTGCCAGCAGTGAAGGACAACTGAGCAATCAGCCCCAGCATTTT
CDR3aa: CASSEGQLSNQPQHF

j_gene: TRBJ2-7
v_gene: TRBV20-1
d_gene: TRBD2
len: 14
abundance: medium-sized
CDR3nt: TGCAGTGCTAGAGATCTCGGGAGGGCCTACGAGCAGTACTTC
CDR3aa: CSARDLGRAYEQYF

j_gene: TRBJ2-3
v_gene: TRBV20-1
d_gene: TRBD1
len: 14
abundance: many
CDR3nt: TGCAGTGCCATGGGACAGGGAGCAACAGATACGCAGTATTTT
CDR3aa: CSAMGQGATDTQYF

j_gene: TRBJ1-3
v_gene: TRBV28
d_gene: NA
len: 12
abundance: many
CDR3nt: TGTGCCAGCGCCTACACTGGAAACACCATATATTTT
CDR3aa: CASAYTGNTIYF

j_gene: TRBJ1-5
v_gene: TRBV6-6
d_gene: NA
len: 13
abundance: NA
CDR3nt: TGTGCCAGCAGTCAGGACGGCAATCAGCCCCGGCATTTT
CDR3aa: CASSQDGNQPRHF

j_gene: TRBJ1-5
v_gene: TRBV20-1
d_gene: NA
len: 14
abundance: NA
CDR3nt: TGCAGTGCTAGAGGGGGAAGTAGCAATCAGCCCCAGCATTTT
CDR3aa: CSARGGSSNQPQHF

j_gene: TRBJ2-7
v_gene: TRBV20-1
d_gene: TRBD2
len: 13
abundance: medium-sized
CDR3nt: TGCAGTGCTGAGGGTAGCGGGGAATACGAGCAGTACTTC
CDR3aa: CSAEGSGEYEQYF

j_gene: TRBJ1-6
v_gene: TRBV5-1
d_gene: NA
len: 13
abundance: medium-sized
CDR3nt: TGCGCCAGCAGCTTGGTTGAGAATTCACCCCTCCACTTT
CDR3aa: CASSLVENSPLHF

j_gene: TRBJ2-1
v_gene: TRBV29-1
d_gene: NA
len: 13
abundance: many
CDR3nt: TGCAGCGCTGGACAATTCTCCTACAATGAGCAGTTCTTC
CDR3aa: CSAGQFSYNEQFF

j_gene: TRBJ2-7
v_gene: TRBV10-2
d_gene: TRBD1
len: 15
abundance: many
CDR3nt: TGCGCCAGCGGGAGACAGGGACAGATATTTGACGAGCAGTACTTC
CDR3aa: CASGRQGQIFDEQYF

j_gene: TRBJ1-1
v_gene: TRBV15
d_gene: NA
len: 13
abundance: NA
CDR3nt: TGTGCCACCAGCTATAAAGAGAACACTGAAGCTTTCTTT
CDR3aa: CATSYKENTEAFF

j_gene: TRBJ1-1
v_gene: TRBV30
d_gene: TRBD1
len: 14
abundance: NA
CDR3nt: TGTGCCTGGAGTAAGGGACAGTTGAACACTGAAGCTTTCTTT
CDR3aa: CAWSKGQLNTEAFF